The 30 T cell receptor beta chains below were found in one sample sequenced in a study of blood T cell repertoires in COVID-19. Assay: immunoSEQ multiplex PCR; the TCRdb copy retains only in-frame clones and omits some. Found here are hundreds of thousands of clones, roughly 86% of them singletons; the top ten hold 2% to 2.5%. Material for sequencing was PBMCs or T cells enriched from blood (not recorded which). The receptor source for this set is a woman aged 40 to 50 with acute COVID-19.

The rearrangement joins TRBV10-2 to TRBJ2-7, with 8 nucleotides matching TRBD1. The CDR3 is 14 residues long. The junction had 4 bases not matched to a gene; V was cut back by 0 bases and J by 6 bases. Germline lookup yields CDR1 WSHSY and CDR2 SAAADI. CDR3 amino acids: CASSESQGGGEQYF. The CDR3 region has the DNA TGCGCCAGCAGTGAGTCACAGGGGGGTGGCGAGCAGTACTTC.

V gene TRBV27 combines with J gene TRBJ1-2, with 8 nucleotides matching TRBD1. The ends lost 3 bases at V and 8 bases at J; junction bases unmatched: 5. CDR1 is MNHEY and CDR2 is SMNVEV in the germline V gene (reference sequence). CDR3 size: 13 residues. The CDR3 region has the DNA TGTGCCAGCAGTTTCCGACAGGGGAAGGGCTACACCTTC. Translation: CASSFRQGKGYTF.

CDR3: CASSGREALTPTDTQYF. The CDR3 coding sequence is TGTGCCAGCAGCGGACGGGAAGCGCTCACCCCCACAGATACGCAGTATTTT. The rearrangement links TRBV7-8 to TRBJ2-3, with D possibly matching TRBD2 (5 bases). The CDR3 covers 17 residues. The germline V gene has CDR1 SGHVS and CDR2 FQNEAQ. Trimming removed 5 bases at V and 2 bases at J, with 20 bases between.

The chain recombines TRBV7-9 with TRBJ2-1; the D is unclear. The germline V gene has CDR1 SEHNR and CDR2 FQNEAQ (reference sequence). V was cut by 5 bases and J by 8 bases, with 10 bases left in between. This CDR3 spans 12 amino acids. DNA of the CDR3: TGTGCCAGCAGCCTGAAACCGGATGAGCAGTTCTTC. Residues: CASSLKPDEQFF.

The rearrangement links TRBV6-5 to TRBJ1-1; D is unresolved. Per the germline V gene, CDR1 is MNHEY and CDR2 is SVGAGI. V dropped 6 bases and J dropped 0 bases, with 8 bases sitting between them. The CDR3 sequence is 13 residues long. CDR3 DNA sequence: TGTGCCAGCAGACCTGGAGTGAACACTGAAGCTTTCTTT. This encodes CASRPGVNTEAFF.

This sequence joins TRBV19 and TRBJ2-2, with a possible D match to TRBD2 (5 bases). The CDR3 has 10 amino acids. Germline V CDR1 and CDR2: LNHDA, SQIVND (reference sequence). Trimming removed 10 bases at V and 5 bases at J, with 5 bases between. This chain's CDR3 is CATGTGELFF. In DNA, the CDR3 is TGTGCCACGGGGACCGGGGAGCTGTTTTTT.

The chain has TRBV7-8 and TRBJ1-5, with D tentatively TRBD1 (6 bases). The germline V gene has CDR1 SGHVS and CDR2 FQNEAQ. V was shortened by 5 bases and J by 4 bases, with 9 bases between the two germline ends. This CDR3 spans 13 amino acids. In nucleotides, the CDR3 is TGTGCCAGCAGCCGGGGGGCAAATCAGCCCCAGCATTTT. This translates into CASSRGANQPQHF. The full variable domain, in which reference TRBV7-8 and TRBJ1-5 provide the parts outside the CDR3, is GAGVSQSPRYKVAKRGQDVALRCDPISGHVSLFWYQQALGQGPEFLTYFQNEAQLDKSGLPSDRFFAERPEGSVSTLKIQRTQQEDSAVYLCASSRGANQPQHFGDGTRLSIL.

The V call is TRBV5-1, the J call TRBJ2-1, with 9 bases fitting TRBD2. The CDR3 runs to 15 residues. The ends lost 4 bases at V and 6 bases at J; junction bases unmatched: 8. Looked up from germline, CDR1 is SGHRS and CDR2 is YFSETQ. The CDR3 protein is CASSAAGLAVNEQFF. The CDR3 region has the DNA TGCGCCAGCAGCGCCGCGGGACTAGCTGTCAATGAGCAGTTCTTC.

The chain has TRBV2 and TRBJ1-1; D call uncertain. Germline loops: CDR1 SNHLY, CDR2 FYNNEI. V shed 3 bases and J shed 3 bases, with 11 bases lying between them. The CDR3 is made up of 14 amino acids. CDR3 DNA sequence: TGTGCCAGCAGTGACCCGACAAGCCACACTGAAGCTTTCTTT. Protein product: CASSDPTSHTEAFF.

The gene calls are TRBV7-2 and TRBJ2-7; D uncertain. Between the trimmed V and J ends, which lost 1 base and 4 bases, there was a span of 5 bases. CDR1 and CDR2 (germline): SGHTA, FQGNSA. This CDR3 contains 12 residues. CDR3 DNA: TGTGCCAGCAGCTTAGTGGAGTACGAGCAGTACTTC. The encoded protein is CASSLVEYEQYF.

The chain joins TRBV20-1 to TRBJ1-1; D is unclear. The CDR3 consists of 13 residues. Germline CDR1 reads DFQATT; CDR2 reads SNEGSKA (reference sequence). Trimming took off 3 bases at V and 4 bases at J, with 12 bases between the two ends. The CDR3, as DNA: TGCAGTGCTAGTTCGACAATCGGCACTGAAGCTTTCTTT. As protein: CSASSTIGTEAFF.

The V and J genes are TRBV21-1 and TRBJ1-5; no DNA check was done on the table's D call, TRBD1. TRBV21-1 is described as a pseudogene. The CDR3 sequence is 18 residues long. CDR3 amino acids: CASSKARIRTGGNQPQHF. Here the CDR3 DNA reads TGTGCCAGCAGCAAAGCGCGTATAAGGACAGGGGGTAATCAGCCCCAGCATTTT.

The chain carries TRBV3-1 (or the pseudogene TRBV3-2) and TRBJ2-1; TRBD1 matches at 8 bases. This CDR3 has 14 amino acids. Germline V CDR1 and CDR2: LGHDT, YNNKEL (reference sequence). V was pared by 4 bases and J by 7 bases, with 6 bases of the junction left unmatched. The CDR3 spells CASSRVDRGNEQFF. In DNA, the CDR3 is TGTGCCAGCAGCCGAGTAGACAGGGGTAATGAGCAGTTCTTC.

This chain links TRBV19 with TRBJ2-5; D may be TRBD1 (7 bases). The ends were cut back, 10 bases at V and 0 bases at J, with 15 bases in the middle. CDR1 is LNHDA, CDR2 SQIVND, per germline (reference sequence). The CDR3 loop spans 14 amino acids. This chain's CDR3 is CATKGGQDQETQYF. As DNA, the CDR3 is TGTGCCACAAAGGGAGGACAGGACCAAGAGACCCAGTACTTC.

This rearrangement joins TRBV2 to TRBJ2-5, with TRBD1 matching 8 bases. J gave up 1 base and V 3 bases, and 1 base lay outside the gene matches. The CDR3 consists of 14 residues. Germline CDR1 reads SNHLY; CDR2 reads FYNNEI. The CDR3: CASSDRGRQETQYF. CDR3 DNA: TGTGCCAGCAGTGACAGGGGGCGCCAAGAGACCCAGTACTTC.

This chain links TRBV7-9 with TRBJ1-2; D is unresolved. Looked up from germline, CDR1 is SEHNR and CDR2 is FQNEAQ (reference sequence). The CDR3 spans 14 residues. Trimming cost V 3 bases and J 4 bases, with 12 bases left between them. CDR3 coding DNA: TGTGCCAGCAGCTTGGGCGGGGAGGCCTATGGCTACACCTTC. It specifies CASSLGGEAYGYTF.

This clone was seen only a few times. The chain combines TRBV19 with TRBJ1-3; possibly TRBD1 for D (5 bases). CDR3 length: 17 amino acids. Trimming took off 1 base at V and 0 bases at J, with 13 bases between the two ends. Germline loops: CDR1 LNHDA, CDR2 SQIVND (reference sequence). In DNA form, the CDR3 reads TGTGCCAGTAGTATAGTATCAGGGCTTCACTCTGGAAACACCATATATTTT. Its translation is CASSIVSGLHSGNTIYF.

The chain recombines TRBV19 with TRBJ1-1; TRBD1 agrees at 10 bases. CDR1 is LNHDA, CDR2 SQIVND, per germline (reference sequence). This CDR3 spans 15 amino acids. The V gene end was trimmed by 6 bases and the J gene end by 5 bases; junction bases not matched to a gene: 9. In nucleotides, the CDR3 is TGTGCCAGTAGCCCCTTCGGGACAGGGGTTACTGAAGCTTTCTTT. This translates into CASSPFGTGVTEAFF.

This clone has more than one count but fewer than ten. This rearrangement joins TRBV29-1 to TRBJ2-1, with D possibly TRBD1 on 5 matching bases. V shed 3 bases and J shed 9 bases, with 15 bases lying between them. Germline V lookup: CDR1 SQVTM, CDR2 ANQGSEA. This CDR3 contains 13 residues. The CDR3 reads CSVEKVARGEQFF. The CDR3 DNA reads TGCAGCGTTGAGAAGGTGGCAAGGGGTGAGCAGTTCTTC.

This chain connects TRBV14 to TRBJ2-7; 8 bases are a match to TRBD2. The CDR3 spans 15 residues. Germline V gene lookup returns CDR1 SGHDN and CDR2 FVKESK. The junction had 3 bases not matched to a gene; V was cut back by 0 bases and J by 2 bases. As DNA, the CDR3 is TGTGCCAGCAGCCAAGAAAACGGGAGGGCCTACGAGCAGTACTTC. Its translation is CASSQENGRAYEQYF.

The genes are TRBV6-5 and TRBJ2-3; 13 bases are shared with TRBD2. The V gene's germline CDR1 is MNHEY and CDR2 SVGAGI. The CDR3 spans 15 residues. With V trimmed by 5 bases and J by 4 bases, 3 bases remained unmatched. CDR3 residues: CASSRTSGGPDTQYF. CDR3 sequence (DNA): TGTGCCAGCAGTAGGACTAGCGGGGGCCCAGATACGCAGTATTTT.

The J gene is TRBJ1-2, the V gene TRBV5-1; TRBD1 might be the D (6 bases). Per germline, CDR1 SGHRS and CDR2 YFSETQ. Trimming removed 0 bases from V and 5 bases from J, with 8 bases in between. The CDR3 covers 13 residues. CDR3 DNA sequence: TGCGCCAGCAGCTTGGAAACAGGGTATGGCTACACCTTC. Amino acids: CASSLETGYGYTF.

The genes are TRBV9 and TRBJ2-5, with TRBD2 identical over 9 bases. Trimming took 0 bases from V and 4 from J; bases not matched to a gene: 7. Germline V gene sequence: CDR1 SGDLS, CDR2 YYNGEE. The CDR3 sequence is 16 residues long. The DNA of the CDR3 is TGTGCCAGCAGCGTAGGTGTAGCGGGGGAGGGAGAGACCCAGTACTTC. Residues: CASSVGVAGEGETQYF.

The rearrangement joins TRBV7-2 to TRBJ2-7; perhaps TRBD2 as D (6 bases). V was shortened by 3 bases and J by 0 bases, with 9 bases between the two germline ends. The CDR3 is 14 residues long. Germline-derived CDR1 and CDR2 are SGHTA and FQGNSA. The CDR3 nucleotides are TGTGCCAGCAGCTTTCGGGGGAGCTCCTACGAGCAGTACTTC. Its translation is CASSFRGSSYEQYF. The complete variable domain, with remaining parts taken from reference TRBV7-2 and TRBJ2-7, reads GAGVSQSPSNKVTEKGKDVELRCDPISGHTALYWYRQSLGQGLEFLIYFQGNSAPDKSGLPSDRFSAERTGGSVSTLTIQRTQQEDSAVYLCASSFRGSSYEQYFGPGTRLTVT.

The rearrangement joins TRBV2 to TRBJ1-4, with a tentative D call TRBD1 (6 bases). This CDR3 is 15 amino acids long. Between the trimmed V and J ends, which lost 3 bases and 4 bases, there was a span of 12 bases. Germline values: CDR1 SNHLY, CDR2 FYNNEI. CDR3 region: CASSEGAGGNEKLFF. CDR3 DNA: TGTGCCAGCAGTGAGGGGGCGGGTGGTAATGAAAAACTGTTTTTT.

The CDR3 sequence is CASSFSADTEAFF. As DNA, the CDR3 is TGTGCCAGCAGCTTTTCAGCGGACACTGAAGCTTTCTTT. The chain is built from TRBV7-9 and TRBJ1-1; D gene ambiguous. The CDR3 extends over 13 amino acids. The V gene's germline CDR1 is SEHNR and CDR2 FQNEAQ (reference sequence). Trimming cost V 3 bases and J 3 bases, with 8 bases left between them.

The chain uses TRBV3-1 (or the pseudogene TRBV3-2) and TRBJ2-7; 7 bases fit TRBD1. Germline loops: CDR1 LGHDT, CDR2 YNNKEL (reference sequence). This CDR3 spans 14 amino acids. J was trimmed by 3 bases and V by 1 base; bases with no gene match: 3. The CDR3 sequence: CASSQADRDYEQYF. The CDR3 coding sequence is TGTGCCAGCAGCCAAGCCGACAGGGACTACGAGCAGTACTTC.

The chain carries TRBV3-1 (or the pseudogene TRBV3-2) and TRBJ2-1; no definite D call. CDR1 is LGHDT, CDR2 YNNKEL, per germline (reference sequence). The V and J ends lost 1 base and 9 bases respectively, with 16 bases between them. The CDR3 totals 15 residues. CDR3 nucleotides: TGTGCCAGCAGCCAAGGCGGTCCCACGACGAGTGAGCAGTTCTTC. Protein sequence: CASSQGGPTTSEQFF.

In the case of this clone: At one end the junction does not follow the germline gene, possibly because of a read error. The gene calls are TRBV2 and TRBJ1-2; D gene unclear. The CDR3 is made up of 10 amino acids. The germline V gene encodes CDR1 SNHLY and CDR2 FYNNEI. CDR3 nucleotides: TGTGCCAGCAGTGAAATGGGCCGGCTCTTC. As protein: CASSEMGRLF.

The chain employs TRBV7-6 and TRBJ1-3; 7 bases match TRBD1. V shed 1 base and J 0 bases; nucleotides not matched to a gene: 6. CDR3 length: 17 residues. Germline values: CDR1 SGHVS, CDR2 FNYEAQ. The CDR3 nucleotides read TGTGCCAGCAGCTTAGATTTAGGGGGCTACTCTGGAAACACCATATATTTT. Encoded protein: CASSLDLGGYSGNTIYF.